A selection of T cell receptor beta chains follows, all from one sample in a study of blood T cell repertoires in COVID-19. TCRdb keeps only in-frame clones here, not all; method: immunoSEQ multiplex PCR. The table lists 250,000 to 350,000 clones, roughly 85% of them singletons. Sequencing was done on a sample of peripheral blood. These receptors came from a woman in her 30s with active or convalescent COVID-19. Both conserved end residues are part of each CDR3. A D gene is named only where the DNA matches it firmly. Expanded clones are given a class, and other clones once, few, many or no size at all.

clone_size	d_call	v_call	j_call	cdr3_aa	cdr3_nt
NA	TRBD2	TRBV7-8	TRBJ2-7	CASSLSGGAGEQYF	TGTGCCAGCAGCTTAAGCGGGGGGGCGGGTGAGCAGTACTTC
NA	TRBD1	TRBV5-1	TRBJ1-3	CASSLGTGALENTIYF	TGCGCCAGCAGCCTTGGGACAGGGGCCTTAGAAAACACCATATATTTT
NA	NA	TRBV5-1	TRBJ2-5	CASSLNMVKETQYF	TGCGCCAGCAGCTTGAACATGGTCAAAGAGACCCAGTACTTC
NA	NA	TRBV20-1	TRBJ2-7	CSASGGTYEQYF	TGCAGTGCTAGTGGGGGCACCTACGAGCAGTACTTC
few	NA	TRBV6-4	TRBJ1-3	CASSPQELNTIYF	TGTGCCAGCAGTCCGCAAGAGCTAAACACCATATATTTT
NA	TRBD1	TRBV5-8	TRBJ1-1	CASSRGTGTAGF	TGTGCCAGCAGCCGTGGGACAGGGACCGCCGGGTTT
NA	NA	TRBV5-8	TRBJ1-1	CASSPGGRGHTEAFF	TGTGCCAGCAGCCCTGGGGGCAGGGGCCACACTGAAGCTTTCTTT
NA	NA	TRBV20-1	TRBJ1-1	CSASSPGARTEAFF	TGCAGTGCTAGTTCGCCAGGGGCGAGGACTGAAGCTTTCTTT
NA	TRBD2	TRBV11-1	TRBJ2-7	CASSRGLAGDYEQYF	TGTGCCAGCAGCCGCGGACTAGCGGGAGACTACGAGCAGTACTTC
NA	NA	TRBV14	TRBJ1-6	CASSQVVPGILNSPLHF	TGTGCCAGCAGCCAAGTGGTCCCCGGGATCTTGAATTCACCCCTCCACTTT
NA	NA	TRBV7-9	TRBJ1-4	CASSWAPQGYNEKLFF	TGTGCCAGCAGCTGGGCACCTCAGGGATATAATGAAAAACTGTTTTTT
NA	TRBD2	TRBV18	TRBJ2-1	CASSPKGSGGSGEQFF	TGTGCCAGCTCACCAAAAGGTAGCGGGGGTTCGGGTGAGCAGTTCTTC
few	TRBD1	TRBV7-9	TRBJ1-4	CASSPGQGSGGTNEKLFF	TGTGCCAGCAGCCCGGGACAGGGCTCGGGTGGGACTAATGAAAAACTGTTTTTT
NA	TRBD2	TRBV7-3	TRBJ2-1	CASSLTGLAGVNEQFF	TGTGCCAGCAGCTTAACCGGCCTAGCGGGGGTGAACGAGCAGTTCTTC
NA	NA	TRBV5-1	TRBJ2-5	CASTPGNGETQYF	TGCGCCAGCACCCCAGGGAACGGCGAGACCCAGTACTTC
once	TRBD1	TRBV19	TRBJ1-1	CASSAGRTGVGTEAFF	TGTGCCAGTAGTGCAGGACGGACAGGGGTTGGCACTGAAGCTTTCTTT
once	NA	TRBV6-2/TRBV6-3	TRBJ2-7	CASSYLGTHTYEQYF	TGTGCCAGCAGTTACTTGGGGACTCACACCTACGAGCAGTACTTC
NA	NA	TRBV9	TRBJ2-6	CASSYPIGGALTGANVLTF	TGTGCCAGCAGCTACCCCATTGGGGGGGCGCTTACTGGGGCCAACGTCCTGACTTTC
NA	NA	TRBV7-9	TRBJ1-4	CASSYPAGVNEKLFF	TGTGCCAGCAGCTATCCGGCGGGAGTTAATGAAAAACTGTTTTTT
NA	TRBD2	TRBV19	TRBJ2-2	CASSTGLAGARDTGELFF	TGTGCCAGTAGTACCGGACTAGCGGGGGCGAGGGACACCGGGGAGCTGTTTTTT
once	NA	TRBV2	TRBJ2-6	CASRAQAGANVLTF	TGTGCCAGCAGGGCCCAGGCTGGGGCCAACGTCCTGACTTTC
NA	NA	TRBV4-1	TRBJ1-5	CASSQDGNTGQPQHF	TGCGCCAGCAGCCAAGATGGCAACACCGGGCAGCCCCAGCATTTT
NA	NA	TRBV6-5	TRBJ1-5	CASTFEWNQPQHF	TGTGCCAGCACTTTTGAGTGGAATCAGCCCCAGCATTTT
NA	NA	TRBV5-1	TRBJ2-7	CASSLDTGYEQYF	TGCGCCAGCAGCTTAGATACAGGCTACGAGCAGTACTTC
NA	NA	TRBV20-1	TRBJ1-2	CSASGAGTYGYTF	TGCAGTGCTAGTGGGGCAGGTACCTATGGCTACACCTTC
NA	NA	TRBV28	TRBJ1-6	CASSREYNSPLHF	TGTGCCAGCAGTAGAGAGTATAATTCACCCCTCCACTTT